The 9 T cell receptor beta chains reported below all come from one sample, sequenced in a study of blood T cells in healthy people across ages. The authors ran a second PCR of roughly 6 to 12 cycles using a sample-barcoded 5' primer and a J-beta primer mix. TCRdb re-analysed the 5' RACE reads in MiXCR, keeping a single row per CDR3 protein. The sample shows hundreds of thousands of distinct CDR3 sequences, roughly three fifths of them seen only once. Sequencing was done on a sample of blood. All receptors come from a man in his forties or fifties in good health.

The rearrangement links TRBV4-3 to TRBJ2-1; no clear D. The germline V and J ends were trimmed by 0 bases and 6 bases, with 12 bases remaining between them. In germline, CDR1 is LGHNA, CDR2 YSLEER. CDR3 length: 15 residues. In nucleotides, the CDR3 is TGCGCCAGCAGCCAAGATTTCTGGCGCGTCAATGAGCAGTTCTTC. Translating it yields CASSQDFWRVNEQFF.

The chain links TRBV5-6 to TRBJ1-5; 7 bases agree with TRBD1. V shed 2 bases, J shed 5 bases, and the junction held 4 bases outside the gene matches. This CDR3 is built from 14 residues. From germline, CDR1 is SGHDT and CDR2 YYEEEE. As DNA, the CDR3 is TGTGCCAGCAGCTTTGGACAGGATTATCAGCCCCAGCATTTT. Its translation is CASSFGQDYQPQHF.

This chain uses TRBV7-9 with TRBJ2-5, with 8 bases lining up with TRBD1. The CDR3 is 13 residues long. J lost 6 bases, V lost 5 bases, and 5 bases had no gene match. The V gene's germline CDR1 is SEHNR and CDR2 FQNEAQ (reference sequence). The CDR3 reads CASSLDRGQTQYF. The DNA of the CDR3 is TGTGCCAGCAGCCTCGACAGGGGACAGACCCAGTACTTC.

The gene calls are TRBV6-2 or TRBV6-3 and TRBJ2-1; the match to TRBD2 covers 16 bases. The ends lost 4 bases at V and 0 bases at J; junction bases unmatched: 3. Germline CDR1 reads MNHEY; CDR2 reads SVGEGT. The CDR3 contains 18 residues. CDR3 in amino acids: CASSSGLAGGLSYNEQFF. The DNA of the CDR3 is TGTGCCAGCAGTTCGGGACTAGCGGGGGGGCTCTCCTACAATGAGCAGTTCTTC.

The chain is built from TRBV28 and TRBJ1-4; 8 positions agree with TRBD1. Per the germline V gene, CDR1 is MDHEN and CDR2 is SYDVKM. V dropped 3 bases and J dropped 7; count of bases not matched to a gene: 13. The CDR3 is made up of 17 amino acids. For the CDR3, the DNA is TGTGCCAGCAGTTTGAGTGGACAGGGCGGGCAGGGTGAAAAACTGTTTTTT. Its protein product is CASSLSGQGGQGEKLFF.

J is TRBJ2-7 and V is TRBV7-2; weak D call: TRBD1 (6 bases). This CDR3 has 16 amino acids. Germline V CDR1 and CDR2: SGHTA, FQGNSA. Trimming pared 5 bases from V and 0 bases from J, leaving 17 bases between. CDR3 in amino acids: CASSPEVRGSSYEQYF. For the CDR3, the DNA is TGTGCCAGCAGCCCAGAGGTCAGGGGAAGCTCCTACGAGCAGTACTTC.

This clonotype appeared a few times. The rearrangement links TRBV12-3 or TRBV12-4 to TRBJ2-5; 8 bases are shared with TRBD1. Unmatched junction bases numbered 11, after V lost 3 bases and J lost 5 bases. The CDR3 runs to 16 residues. CDR3 nucleotide sequence: TGTGCCAGCAGTTTTTATAACAGGGGGTATATGGAGACCCAGTACTTC. This codes for CASSFYNRGYMETQYF.

The chain carries TRBV6-1 and TRBJ1-2, with TRBD1 matching 7 bases. The germline CDR1 and CDR2 sequences are MNHNS and SASEGT. V was clipped by 10 bases and J by 4 bases; unmatched bases: 12. CDR3 size: 14 residues. The CDR3 reads CATTEPGGVYGYTF. The CDR3 region has the DNA TGTGCCACCACAGAGCCAGGGGGTGTCTATGGCTACACCTTC.

This clonotype turned up a few times. V gene TRBV3-1 combines with J gene TRBJ2-1; 12 bases are shared with TRBD2. The CDR3 spans 15 residues. The ends lost 5 bases at V and 7 bases at J; junction bases unmatched: 6. CDR1 LGHDT and CDR2 YNNKEL come from the germline V gene (reference sequence). CDR3 loop: CASSTLAGGRNEQFF. The DNA for the CDR3 is TGTGCCAGCAGCACCCTAGCGGGAGGGAGAAATGAGCAGTTCTTC.